The TCR beta chain under discussion was sequenced for a study of cytomegalovirus exposure and HLA in healthy donors. The CDR3 consists of 14 residues. V shed 6 bases and J shed 1 base, with 12 bases lying between them. Germline CDR1 MNHEY, CDR2 SMNVEV (reference sequence). The PCR employed 60 Vbeta primers together with 13 Jbeta primers. Clones were sequenced by immunoSEQ multiplex PCR, and TCRdb holds only the in-frame ones, with some missing. The table lists roughly 180,000 clones, approximately 88% of them singletons, with approximately 0.98% in the top ten. A note on this clone: Its matching antigen is unknown.

Study findings and constraints: By HLA locus, TCR association rates varied in a later analysis, with DRB1 showing the most and HLA-C the fewest. In an earlier analysis, about 87% or about 30%: the productive usage of most TCR beta V segments. A later analysis linked a missense DCLRE1C variant to TCR beta V- and J-gene trimming. It is likely that the observed cluster of highly shared sequence variants was a sequencing artifact.

This clonotype was obtained from a man aged 30 to 39 in good health and CMV-seronegative. Source material: PBMCs. The chain recombines TRBV27 with TRBJ2-5; D is unresolved. CDR3 in DNA: TGTGCCAGCAGACAACTAAACCCCCAAGAGACCCAGTACTTC. This gives the protein CASRQLNPQETQYF.